The following is a T cell receptor (beta chain) sequence with its context. Germline CDR1 SGHDT, CDR2 YYEEEE. The V end lost 0 bases, the J end lost 1 base, and 13 bases lay between the germline ends. This CDR3 contains 16 residues. This record comes from a study of T-cell memory formation after mild COVID-19. TCRdb analysed the 5' RACE reads with MiXCR anew, one entry per CDR3 protein. Among roughly 400,000 distinct CDR3 sequences, less than 25% were seen once, and the ten largest hold around 9%. The origin of this receptor is an adult woman who had mild COVID-19 (a few samples of this study predate the infection). Cell type and time point are not known. Sequenced input: PBMCs or a T cell subset sorted from them (not recorded which). The rearrangement uses TRBV5-6 and TRBJ2-5, with D maybe TRBD1 (5 bases). The CDR3 is CASSLESGGAQETQYF. The CDR3, as DNA: TGTGCCAGCAGCTTGGAATCCGGTGGGGCCCAAGAGACCCAGTACTTC.